These 30 T cell receptor beta chains came from one sample sequenced in a study of blood T cell repertoires in COVID-19. The protocol was immunoSEQ multiplex PCR, while the TCRdb copy is restricted to in-frame clones and leaves out a portion. The repertoire holds about 170,000 clones, with around 89% as singletons. The sequencing sample was made of peripheral blood. These receptors came from a man in his fifties or sixties with acute or convalescent COVID-19.

The V call is TRBV7-2, the J call TRBJ2-5; D perhaps matches TRBD2 (7 bases). Germline CDR1 reads SGHTA; CDR2 reads FQGNSA. The CDR3 contains 14 residues. V lost 3 bases and J lost 5, with 13 bases in between. CDR3 amino acids: CASSFGGGHETQYF. CDR3 DNA: TGTGCCAGCAGCTTTGGGGGGGGGCACGAGACCCAGTACTTC.

V is TRBV7-2 and J is TRBJ1-3; D call uncertain. CDR1 SGHTA and CDR2 FQGNSA come from the germline V gene. The CDR3 contains 13 residues. V was clipped by 4 bases and J by 1 base, with 5 bases between them. In nucleotides, the CDR3 is TGTGCCAGCAGCTCTGAGTCTGGAAACACCATATATTTT. Its translation is CASSSESGNTIYF.

This clone has more than one count but fewer than ten. The chain uses TRBV29-1 and TRBJ1-2; maybe TRBD1 (5 bases). The germline gives CDR1 SQVTM, CDR2 ANQGSEA. The V gene lost 7 bases and the J gene lost 1 base, with 19 bases spanning the gap. This CDR3 has 15 amino acids. Written as DNA, the CDR3 is TGCAGCGCCCTGGGGCACGAAGACAATAACTATGGCTACACCTTC. This sequence encodes CSALGHEDNNYGYTF.

CDR3 loop: CASSPEDRGIGNTIYF. CDR3 sequence (DNA): TGTGCCAGTAGTCCCGAGGACAGGGGGATTGGAAACACCATATATTTT. V and J are TRBV19 and TRBJ1-3, with 10 bases identical to TRBD1. The CDR3 is 16 amino acids. CDR1 is LNHDA, CDR2 SQIVND, per germline (reference sequence). The ends lost 5 bases at V and 3 bases at J; junction bases unmatched: 7.

The chain couples TRBV18 to TRBJ2-7; 9 nucleotides line up with TRBD1. The junction had 8 bases not matched to a gene; V was cut back by 4 bases and J by 7 bases. The CDR3 contains 14 residues. CDR1 KGHSH and CDR2 LQKENI come from the germline V gene. The CDR3 DNA reads TGTGCCAGCTCACGAGAAACAGGGGGCAGGGAGCAGTACTTC. It codes for CASSRETGGREQYF. The whole variable domain, remainder taken from reference TRBV18 and TRBJ2-7, is NAGVMQNPRHLVRRRGQEARLRCSPMKGHSHVYWYRQLPEEGLKFMVYLQKENIIDESGMPKERFSAEFPKEGPSILRIQQVVRGDSAAYFCASSRETGGREQYFGPGTRLTVT.

The CDR3 protein is CAYRHYLNEAFF. CDR3 bases: TGTGCCTATAGACATTACCTCAATGAAGCTTTCTTT. The chain has TRBV30 and TRBJ1-1; unclear D gene. Trimming removed 7 bases from V and 7 bases from J, with 16 bases in between. The CDR3 runs 12 residues. Germline-derived CDR1 and CDR2 are GTSNPN and SVGIG (reference sequence). The entire variable domain, with the rest obtained from reference TRBV30 and TRBJ1-1, is as follows: SQTIHQWPATLVQPVGSPLSLECTVEGTSNPNLYWYRQAAGRGLQLLFYSVGIGQISSEVPQNLSASRPQDRQFILSSKKLLLSDSGFYLCAYRHYLNEAFFGQGTRLTVV.

V usage is TRBV5-6 and J usage is TRBJ1-6; D is unclear. The CDR3 is 16 residues long. Germline assignment: CDR1 SGHDT and CDR2 YYEEEE. Trimming pared 4 bases from V and 2 bases from J, leaving 13 bases between. The CDR3 protein is CASSLTPEPYNSPLHF. CDR3 bases: TGTGCCAGCAGCCTGACACCGGAACCCTATAATTCACCCCTCCACTTT.

V usage is TRBV5-1 and J usage is TRBJ1-2, with TRBD1 matching 7 bases. Germline lookup yields CDR1 SGHRS and CDR2 YFSETQ. V lost 7 bases and J lost 1; bases outside the gene matches: 1. The CDR3 is 12 residues long. The CDR3 DNA reads as TGCGCCAGCCAGGGGGGTAACTATGGCTACACCTTC. Encoded protein: CASQGGNYGYTF.

The CDR3, as DNA: TGTGCCAGCAGCTTGTACGATACGGTGAACACTGAAGCTTTCTTT. This gives the protein CASSLYDTVNTEAFF. The J gene is TRBJ1-1, the V gene TRBV11-3; unclear D gene. V lost 3 bases and J 0 bases, leaving 11 bases between the germline ends. The germline CDR1 and CDR2 sequences are SGHNT and YENEEA. CDR3 size: 15 residues.

The J gene is TRBJ2-7, the V gene TRBV6-4, with D tentatively TRBD2 (5 bases). V was trimmed by 6 bases and J by 1 base, leaving 13 bases between them. Germline V lookup: CDR1 MRHNA, CDR2 SNTAGT. The CDR3 is made up of 14 amino acids. CDR3 in amino acids: CASSVNEGSYEQYF. CDR3 bases: TGTGCCAGCAGCGTGAATGAGGGATCCTACGAGCAGTACTTC.

V gene TRBV9 combines with J gene TRBJ2-3; the match to TRBD2 covers 10 bases. Germline V gene lookup returns CDR1 SGDLS and CDR2 YYNGEE. The ends lost 1 base at V and 2 bases at J; junction bases unmatched: 7. The CDR3 runs to 17 residues. DNA of the CDR3: TGTGCCAGCAGCGTAAAGGCTAGCGGGGGTTTCACAGATACGCAGTATTTT. It is translated as CASSVKASGGFTDTQYF.

The chain uses TRBV2 and TRBJ1-2, with D perhaps TRBD1 (5 bases). Germline lookup yields CDR1 SNHLY and CDR2 FYNNEI. V was pared by 6 bases and J by 3 bases, with 14 bases between. This CDR3 has 14 amino acids. The CDR3 DNA follows: TGTGCCAGCAGGGTTGGGGCAGGGCACTATGGCTACACCTTC. The encoded protein is CASRVGAGHYGYTF.

The gene calls are TRBV14 and TRBJ2-5, with TRBD2 matching over 11 bases. Germline CDR1 SGHDN, CDR2 FVKESK. Losses at the gene ends were 0 bases for V and 5 bases for J; bases not matched to a gene: 14. CDR3 length equals 19 residues. Here the CDR3 DNA reads TGTGCCAGCAGCCAAGATACCACTTGGCTAGCGGGGGGCGTCGAGACCCAGTACTTC. Protein sequence: CASSQDTTWLAGGVETQYF.

This rearrangement joins TRBV27 to TRBJ2-1; possibly TRBD1 for D (6 bases). V lost 6 bases and J lost 3, with 12 bases in between. The CDR3 sequence is 14 residues long. CDR1 MNHEY and CDR2 SMNVEV come from the germline V gene (reference sequence). In nucleotides, the CDR3 is TGTGCCAGCAGCCAGGACAGAGGCTACAATGAGCAGTTCTTC. Translating gives CASSQDRGYNEQFF.

The chain carries TRBV19 and TRBJ2-3, with D perhaps TRBD1 (6 bases). CDR1 LNHDA and CDR2 SQIVND come from the germline V gene (reference sequence). V shed 3 bases and J shed 2 bases, with 9 bases lying between them. This CDR3 has 14 amino acids. This CDR3 is CASSIGQNTDTQYF. The DNA for the CDR3 is TGTGCCAGTAGTATTGGACAGAACACAGATACGCAGTATTTT.

The CDR3 DNA sequence: TGTGCCAGCAGCTTAAGAGACAGCGACTACACTGAAGCTTTCTTT. This gives the protein CASSLRDSDYTEAFF. V is TRBV7-8 and J is TRBJ1-1, with D perhaps TRBD1 (5 bases). The germline CDR1 and CDR2 sequences are SGHVS and FQNEAQ. This CDR3 is 15 amino acids long. Trimming took off 2 bases at V and 3 bases at J, with 13 bases between the two ends.

This clone was observed once. The chain joins TRBV6-5 to TRBJ1-1; a weak D match, TRBD1 (5 bases). Germline CDR1 and CDR2: MNHEY and SVGAGI. V was shortened by 4 bases and J by 2 bases, with 8 bases between the two germline ends. The CDR3 extends over 13 amino acids. CDR3 protein: CASSSWTNTEAFF. In DNA, the CDR3 is TGTGCCAGCAGTTCCTGGACAAACACTGAAGCTTTCTTT.

This clone was detected once. This chain joins TRBV5-6 and TRBJ1-1; D unresolved. Germline V CDR1 and CDR2: SGHDT, YYEEEE. V gave up 4 bases and J gave up 1 base, with 8 bases separating them. The CDR3 is made up of 13 amino acids. CDR3 region: CASSLITNTEAFF. The CDR3 bases are TGTGCCAGCAGCCTAATCACGAACACTGAAGCTTTCTTT.

This chain joins TRBV2 and TRBJ2-3; 7 nucleotides agree with TRBD1. J was trimmed by 6 bases and V by 7 bases; bases with no gene match: 10. CDR3 length: 14 residues. CDR1 SNHLY and CDR2 FYNNEI come from the germline V gene. The CDR3 DNA sequence: TGTGCCAGCAACAGAGACAGGGTACAGGATACGCAGTATTTT. This encodes CASNRDRVQDTQYF.

This chain uses TRBV30 with TRBJ1-1, with D possibly TRBD1 on 6 matching bases. CDR1 is GTSNPN, CDR2 SVGIG, per germline (reference sequence). V was pared by 0 bases and J by 0 bases, with 11 bases between. CDR3 size: 15 residues. The CDR3 loop reads CAWSVGGLLNTEAFF. CDR3 DNA: TGTGCCTGGAGTGTCGGGGGGCTGCTGAACACTGAAGCTTTCTTT.

The chain has TRBV6-4 and TRBJ2-1, with a tentative D call TRBD2 (6 bases). The CDR3 has 14 amino acids. V gave up 6 bases and J gave up 0 bases, with 9 bases separating them. CDR1 is MRHNA, CDR2 SNTAGT, per germline. The CDR3 DNA follows: TGTGCCAGCAGACCCGGGAGCTCCTACAATGAGCAGTTCTTC. This gives the protein CASRPGSSYNEQFF.

V is TRBV6-7 and J is TRBJ2-5, with 9 bases lining up with TRBD2. TRBV6-7 is sorted into the ORF group, with uncertain function. This CDR3 is 17 amino acids long. The ends lost 2 bases at V and 2 bases at J; junction bases unmatched: 9. CDR3 DNA sequence: TGTGCCAGCAGTTACGTATTAGCGGGAGAGGCGCAAGAGACCCAGTACTTC. Amino acid sequence: CASSYVLAGEAQETQYF.

This chain links TRBV6-6 with TRBJ1-2, with a tentative D call TRBD1 (6 bases). Between the trimmed V and J ends, which lost 0 bases and 4 bases, there was a span of 15 bases. Germline V gives CDR1 MNHNY, CDR2 SVGAGI (reference sequence). The CDR3 runs to 16 residues. CDR3 sequence: CASSYSNPGQSYGYTF. The CDR3 coding sequence is TGTGCCAGCAGTTACTCGAATCCTGGACAGTCCTATGGCTACACCTTC.

This clone was seen just once. V gene TRBV19 combines with J gene TRBJ1-4; tentative D call: TRBD1 (5 bases). The CDR3 runs 12 residues. V lost 5 bases and J lost 13, with 14 bases in between. Germline V lookup: CDR1 LNHDA, CDR2 SQIVND (reference sequence). The chain's CDR3 is CASSFRRGGLFF. The CDR3 DNA sequence: TGTGCCAGTAGTTTCCGGAGGGGTGGACTGTTTTTT. The full variable domain, with the rest looked up from reference TRBV19 and TRBJ1-4, is DGGITQSPKYLFRKEGQNVTLSCEQNLNHDAMYWYRQDPGQGLRLIYYSQIVNDFQKGDIAEGYSVSREKKESFPLTVTSAQKNPTAFYLCASSFRRGGLFFGSGTQLSVL.

This chain uses TRBV19 with TRBJ1-1, with a possible D match to TRBD1 (5 bases). This CDR3 has 13 residues. Per the germline V gene, CDR1 is LNHDA and CDR2 is SQIVND (reference sequence). V lost 7 bases and J lost 6, with 15 bases in between. The CDR3 protein is CASTPQRGAEAFF. The CDR3 DNA reads TGTGCCAGTACACCCCAGCGGGGCGCTGAAGCTTTCTTT. Based on the CDR3 plus reference TRBV19 and TRBJ1-1, the full variable domain is DGGITQSPKYLFRKEGQNVTLSCEQNLNHDAMYWYRQDPGQGLRLIYYSQIVNDFQKGDIAEGYSVSREKKESFPLTVTSAQKNPTAFYLCASTPQRGAEAFFGQGTRLTVV.

J is TRBJ2-3 and V is TRBV3-1 (or the pseudogene TRBV3-2); TRBD1 matches at 9 bases. The CDR3 is 17 residues long. V shed 4 bases, J shed 5 bases, and the junction held 13 bases outside the gene matches. Germline CDR1 LGHDT, CDR2 YNNKEL (reference sequence). CDR3 sequence (DNA): TGTGCCAGCAGCCCCACCGGGACAGGGACCTTGGAAGATACGCAGTATTTT. Amino acids: CASSPTGTGTLEDTQYF.

This clone is a singleton in its sample. The chain uses TRBV24-1 and TRBJ2-1, with 7 bases matching TRBD1. This CDR3 has 14 amino acids. Germline V gene lookup returns CDR1 KGHDR and CDR2 SFDVKD. V dropped 9 bases and J dropped 4; count of bases not matched to a gene: 8. This chain's CDR3 is CATSEGAGYNEQFF. DNA for the CDR3: TGTGCCACCTCTGAGGGGGCAGGGTACAATGAGCAGTTCTTC.

V gene TRBV5-6 combines with J gene TRBJ1-2, with 8 bases fitting TRBD1. Germline V gene lookup returns CDR1 SGHDT and CDR2 YYEEEE. The junction had 10 bases not matched to a gene; V was cut back by 3 bases and J by 6 bases. The CDR3 runs 15 residues. The CDR3 sequence is CASSSVTGGDDGYTF. The DNA for the CDR3 is TGTGCCAGCAGCTCTGTCACAGGGGGGGATGATGGCTACACCTTC.

This CDR3 is CASSLVVSGPQHF. The CDR3 region has the DNA TGTGCCAGCAGCTTAGTGGTGTCGGGTCCCCAGCATTTT. This chain connects TRBV7-8 to TRBJ1-5; D unclear. The germline CDR1 and CDR2 sequences are SGHVS and FQNEAQ. Between the trimmed V and J ends, which lost 1 base and 10 bases, there was a span of 11 bases. The CDR3 contains 13 residues.

The J gene is TRBJ1-2, the V gene TRBV3-1 (or the pseudogene TRBV3-2); 8 bases agree with TRBD1. The germline CDR1 and CDR2 sequences are LGHDT and YNNKEL (reference sequence). Germline trimming cut 5 bases from V and 0 bases from J; bases unmatched to any gene: 5. The CDR3 loop spans 15 amino acids. The CDR3 DNA is TGTGCCAGCAGCACCACAGGGGGGGCTAACTATGGCTACACCTTC. Protein sequence: CASSTTGGANYGYTF.